The clone carrying this T cell receptor (beta chain) occurred a few times. What it binds is unknown. This entry is derived from a study of beta chain features in type 1 diabetes. Points from the study as a whole: Moderately but significantly shorter TCRB CDR3s were found in Type 1 diabetes patients in all four CD4+ subsets. Reduced insertions and increased deletions marked VDJ junctions in type 1 diabetes patients.

CDR1 and CDR2 from the germline V gene are SGHNT and YYREEE (reference sequence). This CDR3 has 13 amino acids. Between the trimmed V and J ends, which lost 3 bases and 3 bases, there was a span of 9 bases. The entirety of the isolated RNA underwent reverse transcription, so expressed TCRB transcripts were sequenced. The protocol was immunoSEQ multiplex PCR, while the TCRdb copy is restricted to in-frame clones and leaves out a portion. The sample records roughly 300,000 clones, about a tenth being singletons. Markers CD45RO/CCR7/CD25/CD127/CD95/CD27 served to sort CD4+ naive, central memory, regulatory and stem cell-like memory cells. Purity of each sorted population was above 95%.

The chain recombines TRBV5-4 with TRBJ1-1; D perhaps matches TRBD1 (6 bases). This clonotype originated in a man aged 25-45 years with type 1 diabetes. The sample was central memory CD4+ T cells from blood. The CDR3 DNA is TGTGCCAGCAGCTCAAACAGGGACACTGAAGCTTTCTTT. It specifies CASSSNRDTEAFF.